This record covers a single TCR beta chain. The sample originates from a study of T cell responses to AZD1222 COVID-19 vaccine. Germline V gives CDR1 SGDLS, CDR2 YYNGEE. The CDR3 is made up of 17 amino acids. Trimming removed 0 bases from V and 4 bases from J; junction bases left unmatched: 7. Data came from immunoSEQ multiplex PCR; TCRdb stores just in-frame clones and leaves some out. This sample has about 220,000 clones, with roughly 91% found just once. This clonotype was obtained from an adult in good health. V gene TRBV9 combines with J gene TRBJ1-4; 9 positions match TRBD1. The sequencing here drew on peripheral blood, taken on day 0 of MenACWY control vaccination. CDR3 residues: CASSVDPRTGVNEKLFF. CDR3 bases: TGTGCCAGCAGCGTAGACCCGCGGACAGGGGTTAATGAAAAACTGTTTTTT. The entire variable domain, with the rest obtained from reference TRBV9 and TRBJ1-4, is as follows: DSGVTQTPKHLITATGQRVTLRCSPRSGDLSVYWYQQSLDQGLQFLIQYYNGEERAKGNILERFSAQQFPDLHSELNLSSLELGDSALYFCASSVDPRTGVNEKLFFGSGTQLSVL.